The 27 T cell receptor beta chains listed next were all sequenced from one sample in a study of TIL therapy for anti-PD-1-resistant metastatic lung cancer. This was the immunoSEQ v3 assay. The repertoire was sequenced with immunoSEQ multiplex PCR; TCRdb's copy has only in-frame clones and lacks some. The sample yields tens of thousands of clones, less than 65% seen once. The time point is: pre-treatment sample, taken before nivolumab and TIL therapy. The tumor samples were excised metastases, mostly pleural nodules or supraclavicular lymph nodes. Source: tumor tissue, taken at baseline. The receptors originated from a woman aged 25-80 years with non-small cell lung cancer.

V gene TRBV19 combines with J gene TRBJ1-5, with a weak D call TRBD1 (5 bases). Germline V gene data show CDR1 as LNHDA and CDR2 as SQIVND (reference sequence). Trimming pared 7 bases from V and 3 bases from J, leaving 13 bases between. The CDR3 loop spans 14 amino acids. CDR3 loop: CASNQGSSNQPQHF. The CDR3 DNA reads as TGTGCCAGTAACCAGGGTTCCTCCAATCAGCCCCAGCATTTT.

This clone was seen once. The V call is TRBV5-1, the J call TRBJ1-4, with D uncertain. CDR1 is SGHRS and CDR2 is YFSETQ in the germline V gene. The length of the CDR3 is 13 residues. Trimming cost V 4 bases and J 6 bases, with 10 bases left between them. CDR3 sequence reads: CASSPVGDEKLFF. Here the CDR3 DNA reads TGCGCCAGCAGCCCCGTCGGCGATGAAAAACTGTTTTTT.

This clone has more than one count but fewer than ten. The V call is TRBV6-6, the J call TRBJ1-2; D ambiguous. The CDR3 has 13 residues. V lost 6 bases, J lost 8 bases, and 16 bases lay in between. Germline lookup yields CDR1 MNHNY and CDR2 SVGAGI (reference sequence). This CDR3 is CASSPSSPGGYTF. CDR3 nucleotides: TGTGCCAGCAGCCCCTCCTCTCCGGGCGGCTACACCTTC.

The chain joins TRBV5-1 to TRBJ2-5; tentatively, D is TRBD2 (6 bases). V lost 2 bases and J 3 bases, leaving 17 bases between the germline ends. There are 16 residues in the CDR3. Germline V gene data show CDR1 as SGHRS and CDR2 as YFSETQ. Here the CDR3 reads CASSLAAGRGEETQYF. The CDR3 nucleotides read TGCGCCAGCAGCTTAGCGGCCGGGAGAGGAGAAGAGACCCAGTACTTC.

The genes are TRBV5-1 and TRBJ2-7, with a tentative D call TRBD2 (6 bases). This CDR3 is 16 amino acids long. The germline V and J ends were trimmed by 4 bases and 5 bases, with 22 bases remaining between them. The germline V gene has CDR1 SGHRS and CDR2 YFSETQ. The CDR3 sequence: CASSGGEGANKDEQYF. CDR3 DNA sequence: TGCGCCAGCAGCGGAGGGGAAGGGGCGAATAAGGACGAGCAGTACTTC.

This clone was recorded once. V is TRBV4-1 and J is TRBJ2-2, with D perhaps TRBD1 (6 bases). Germline V CDR1 and CDR2: MGHRA, YSYEKL. The CDR3 covers 15 residues. V was cut by 3 bases and J by 4 bases, with 12 bases left in between. For the CDR3, the DNA is TGCGCCAGCAGCCAGACGGGCAGGGGCACCGGGGAGCTGTTTTTT. Amino acids: CASSQTGRGTGELFF.

The V call is TRBV7-7, the J call TRBJ2-2; D is undetermined. CDR3 length equals 13 residues. V was trimmed by 3 bases and J by 1 base, leaving 3 bases between them. Germline CDR1 is SSHAT and CDR2 is FNYEAQ (reference sequence). Here the CDR3 DNA reads TGTGCCAGCAGCTTTGGGAACACCGGGGAGCTGTTTTTT. Its protein is CASSFGNTGELFF.

V usage is TRBV7-8 and J usage is TRBJ2-7; D may be TRBD2 (5 bases). Germline-derived CDR1 and CDR2 are SGHVS and FQNEAQ. Between the trimmed V and J ends, which lost 1 base and 4 bases, there was a span of 14 bases. This CDR3 is 15 amino acids long. Here the CDR3 DNA reads TGTGCCAGCAGCTTAGGTCTAGCACGGGAATACGAGCAGTACTTC. Protein product: CASSLGLAREYEQYF.

A few counts support this clone. The chain couples TRBV7-8 to TRBJ1-2; D is ambiguous. The CDR3 length is 15 residues. Trimming stripped 1 base from V and 8 bases from J, with 17 bases between. The germline V gene encodes CDR1 SGHVS and CDR2 FQNEAQ. Written as DNA, the CDR3 is TGTGCCAGCAGCTTAGATTTGGCGGAGGCGCGGGGCTACACCTTC. The encoded protein is CASSLDLAEARGYTF.

V usage is TRBV10-3 and J usage is TRBJ2-2, with TRBD2 matching 13 bases. The CDR3 is made up of 17 amino acids. Germline lookup yields CDR1 ENHRY and CDR2 SYGVKD. With V trimmed by 7 bases and J by 5 bases, 10 bases remained unmatched. The chain's CDR3 is CAITHGLAGERTGELFF. CDR3 DNA sequence: TGTGCCATCACTCACGGACTAGCGGGAGAGAGGACCGGGGAGCTGTTTTTT.

The V and J genes are TRBV19 and TRBJ2-6; a possible D gene is TRBD2 (5 bases). The length of the CDR3 is 15 residues. Trimming removed 5 bases at V and 4 bases at J, with 12 bases between. The germline gives CDR1 LNHDA, CDR2 SQIVND (reference sequence). The CDR3 coding sequence is TGTGCCAGTAGTCCGCGGACTGCGGGGGCCAACGTCCTGACTTTC. Protein sequence: CASSPRTAGANVLTF.

The chain is built from TRBV2 and TRBJ1-2; no firm D call. Looked up from germline, CDR1 is SNHLY and CDR2 is FYNNEI. The germline V and J ends were trimmed by 4 bases and 1 base, with 10 bases remaining between them. The CDR3 length is 14 residues. This CDR3 reads CASSVGGLNYGYTF. The CDR3 DNA reads TGTGCCAGCAGTGTTGGCGGACTTAACTATGGCTACACCTTC.

The V call is TRBV11-1, the J call TRBJ1-2, with 7 bases fitting TRBD1. CDR3 length equals 17 residues. The germline V gene has CDR1 SGHAT and CDR2 FQDESV (reference sequence). With V trimmed by 5 bases and J by 5 bases, 17 bases remained unmatched. The CDR3 sequence is CASSDSYGRGSLYGYTF. In DNA, the CDR3 is TGTGCCAGCAGCGATTCCTACGGCAGGGGGTCTTTGTATGGCTACACCTTC.

This chain links TRBV11-2 with TRBJ2-3; D perhaps matches TRBD2 (5 bases). The ends were cut back, 1 base at V and 0 bases at J, with 5 bases in the middle. There are 14 residues in the CDR3. The germline CDR1 and CDR2 sequences are SGHAT and FQNNGV. The CDR3 sequence: CASSLAGSTDTQYF. The CDR3 DNA follows: TGTGCCAGCAGCTTAGCGGGGAGCACAGATACGCAGTATTTT. The full variable domain, rest sourced from reference TRBV11-2 and TRBJ2-3, is EAGVAQSPRYKIIEKRQSVAFWCNPISGHATLYWYQQILGQGPKLLIQFQNNGVVDDSQLPKDRFSAERLKGVDSTLKIQPAKLEDSAVYLCASSLAGSTDTQYFGPGTRLTVL.

The chain is built from TRBV5-1 and TRBJ2-1; D is possibly TRBD2 (5 bases). Trimming cost V 5 bases and J 5 bases, with 8 bases left between them. Germline CDR1 is SGHRS and CDR2 is YFSETQ. There are 12 residues in the CDR3. The CDR3 nucleotides read TGCGCCAGCAGACTAGTCCACAATGAGCAGTTCTTC. Translating gives CASRLVHNEQFF.

This rearrangement joins TRBV7-2 to TRBJ1-2, with a possible D match to TRBD1 (6 bases). This CDR3 spans 14 amino acids. Germline CDR1 SGHTA, CDR2 FQGNSA. V was clipped by 0 bases and J by 4 bases, with 9 bases between them. This CDR3 reads CASSLAGAGYGYTF. CDR3 nucleotide sequence: TGTGCCAGCAGCTTAGCGGGGGCCGGCTATGGCTACACCTTC.

The chain couples TRBV5-4 to TRBJ1-1; D ambiguous. The CDR3 runs 14 residues. Trimming removed 0 bases at V and 6 bases at J, with 12 bases between. Germline V lookup: CDR1 SGHNT, CDR2 YYREEE (reference sequence). For the CDR3, the DNA is TGTGCCAGCAGCTTGGTGGGTCCAGGCGCTGAAGCTTTCTTT. Protein: CASSLVGPGAEAFF. The full variable domain, completed using reference TRBV5-4 and TRBJ1-1, is ETGVTQSPTHLIKTRGQQVTLRCSSQSGHNTVSWYQQALGQGPQFIFQYYREEENGRGNFPPRFSGLQFPNYSSELNVNALELDDSALYLCASSLVGPGAEAFFGQGTRLTVV.

J is TRBJ2-3 and V is TRBV19; D is ambiguous. This CDR3 region has 15 residues. Germline assignment: CDR1 LNHDA and CDR2 SQIVND (reference sequence). V lost 1 base and J lost 0, with 8 bases in between. As DNA, the CDR3 is TGTGCCAGTAGTATAGCCGGCGCTAGCACAGATACGCAGTATTTT. Translated: CASSIAGASTDTQYF.

This sequence joins TRBV29-1 and TRBJ1-2, with 7 bases fitting TRBD1. The CDR3 loop spans 12 amino acids. V lost 6 bases, J lost 4 bases, and 5 bases stayed unmatched. CDR1 is SQVTM, CDR2 ANQGSEA, per germline. CDR3 DNA: TGCAGCGTCTTAGACAGGGTCTATGGCTACACCTTC. Translation gives CSVLDRVYGYTF.

The chain recombines TRBV30 with TRBJ2-5, with 12 bases fitting TRBD2. The germline V gene has CDR1 GTSNPN and CDR2 SVGIG (reference sequence). V was pared by 3 bases and J by 0 bases, with 23 bases of the junction left unmatched. There are 22 residues in the CDR3. CDR3 DNA sequence: TGTGCCTGGAGGATTCCTCTCCGCGGACTAGCGGGGCGTAACTCGTACCAAGAGACCCAGTACTTC. Amino acid sequence: CAWRIPLRGLAGRNSYQETQYF. The full variable domain, in which reference TRBV30 and TRBJ2-5 provide the parts outside the CDR3, is SQTIHQWPATLVQPVGSPLSLECTVEGTSNPNLYWYRQAAGRGLQLLFYSVGIGQISSEVPQNLSASRPQDRQFILSSKKLLLSDSGFYLCAWRIPLRGLAGRNSYQETQYFGPGTRLLVL.

This sequence joins TRBV4-2 and TRBJ1-2; 7 bases match TRBD1. This CDR3 is built from 16 residues. V was clipped by 3 bases and J by 4 bases; unmatched bases: 11. The germline gives CDR1 LGHNA, CDR2 YNFKEQ. Here the CDR3 DNA reads TGTGCCAGCAGCCAGGGGCCCCAGGGGGGGCTCTATGGCTACACCTTC. Translated: CASSQGPQGGLYGYTF.

The J gene is TRBJ2-1, the V gene TRBV21-1; the table's D call of TRBD1 was not tested on the DNA. TRBV21-1 is given as a pseudogene. This CDR3 contains 22 residues. The CDR3 reads CASSKVRVLSEKTGTVNNEQFF. In DNA form, the CDR3 reads TGTGCCAGCAGCAAAGTTCGGGTCTTGTCCGAGAAGACCGGGACAGTGAACAATGAGCAGTTCTTC.

The J gene is TRBJ2-1, the V gene TRBV5-6; TRBD1 agrees at 9 bases. The CDR3 length is 14 residues. V gave up 4 bases and J gave up 8 bases; unmatched junction bases: 7. The V gene's germline CDR1 is SGHDT and CDR2 YYEEEE. The CDR3 region is CASSPGTGWDEQFF. In DNA form, the CDR3 reads TGTGCCAGCAGCCCCGGGACAGGGTGGGATGAGCAGTTCTTC.

The V gene is TRBV5-6, the J gene TRBJ2-7, with 9 bases aligning to TRBD1. The CDR3 consists of 15 residues. Per the germline V gene, CDR1 is SGHDT and CDR2 is YYEEEE. With 0 bases clipped from V and 3 bases from J, the junction kept 4 bases outside the gene matches. CDR3 protein: CASSLEGQGIYEQYF. CDR3 coding DNA: TGTGCCAGCAGCTTGGAAGGACAGGGGATCTACGAGCAGTACTTC. Full variable domain (rest looked up from reference TRBV5-6 and TRBJ2-7): DAGVTQSPTHLIKTRGQQVTLRCSPKSGHDTVSWYQQALGQGPQFIFQYYEEEERQRGNFPDRFSGHQFPNYSSELNVNALLLGDSALYLCASSLEGQGIYEQYFGPGTRLTVT.

The rearrangement joins TRBV10-3 to TRBJ2-3; either TRBD1 or TRBD2 may fit D (5 bases each). This CDR3 has 17 residues. The V and J ends lost 3 bases and 1 base respectively, with 17 bases between them. CDR1 is ENHRY, CDR2 SYGVKD, per germline. The CDR3 DNA sequence: TGTGCCATCAGTGAATCTCATGGGGGTTTTGGCACAGATACGCAGTATTTT. Encoded protein: CAISESHGGFGTDTQYF.

V and J are TRBV19 and TRBJ2-7, with D possibly TRBD1 on 6 matching bases. Trimming cost V 6 bases and J 0 bases, with 9 bases left between them. CDR3 length: 13 residues. Germline V gene data show CDR1 as LNHDA and CDR2 as SQIVND (reference sequence). The chain's CDR3 is CASSLDSSYEQYF. Here the CDR3 DNA reads TGTGCCAGTAGCTTGGACAGCTCCTACGAGCAGTACTTC.

The chain uses TRBV5-5 and TRBJ1-2, with D possibly matching TRBD1 (5 bases). Trimming took 0 bases from V and 10 from J, leaving 10 bases between them. The CDR3 consists of 12 residues. Germline V gene data show CDR1 as SGHKS and CDR2 as YYEKEE (reference sequence). CDR3 coding DNA: TGTGCCAGCAGCTTGGCGACAGTTCACTACACCTTC. It yields the protein CASSLATVHYTF. Based on the CDR3 plus reference TRBV5-5 and TRBJ1-2, the full variable domain is DAGVTQSPTHLIKTRGQQVTLRCSPISGHKSVSWYQQVLGQGPQFIFQYYEKEERGRGNFPDRFSARQFPNYSSELNVNALLLGDSALYLCASSLATVHYTFGSGTRLTVV.